This T cell receptor (beta chain) is drawn from a study of shared clonotypes between healthy human individuals. Study-wide results and caveats: The sharing of around 5% of naive CD4 clonotypes was seen across a handful of donors.

Deletions cut 4 bases from V and 9 bases from J, with 10 bases between. The germline V gene has CDR1 SQVTM and CDR2 ANQGSEA. The CDR3 covers 11 residues. Terminally differentiated effector memory CD45RA+ cells were excluded from the naive CD8 cells, which were CD45RO-negative and positively selected for CCR7. Original handling: ImmunoSEQ yielded junction-only sequences lacking quality scores, so filtering differed. Using immunoSEQ multiplex PCR, the repertoire was profiled, and TCRdb retains in-frame clones only, with some absent. The V and J calls and clone size were taken over from that table, and D and trimming were inferred from the DNA. Here the sample spans some 740,000 clones, around 92% being singletons. With regard to this clone: The antigen is unknown.

V usage is TRBV29-1 and J usage is TRBJ2-1; D ambiguous. Sequenced input: naive CD8+ T cells sorted from blood. This TCR came from a man aged 25 to 40 in good health. The CDR3 loop is CSVVGGGEQFF. The CDR3, as DNA: TGCAGCGTTGTAGGCGGTGGTGAGCAGTTCTTC.